This T cell receptor beta chain derives from a study of control samples from healthy donors and cancer patients. The assay was immunoSEQ multiplex PCR, and TCRdb's table has in-frame clones only and misses some. The sample has 350,000 to 450,000 clones; about 93% are singletons. Between the trimmed V and J ends, which lost 6 bases and 5 bases, there was a span of 20 bases. Germline lookup yields CDR1 SGHTS and CDR2 YDEGEE. This CDR3 has 15 amino acids. The sequence was obtained from a man aged 40-49 years with head and neck cancer. The chain employs TRBV5-8 and TRBJ2-5; either TRBD1 or TRBD2 may fit D (6 bases each). The sequencing input was PBMCs. This CDR3 reads CASIGGLNPSETQYF. CDR3 DNA: TGTGCCAGCATAGGGGGGTTGAATCCTTCGGAGACCCAGTACTTC.